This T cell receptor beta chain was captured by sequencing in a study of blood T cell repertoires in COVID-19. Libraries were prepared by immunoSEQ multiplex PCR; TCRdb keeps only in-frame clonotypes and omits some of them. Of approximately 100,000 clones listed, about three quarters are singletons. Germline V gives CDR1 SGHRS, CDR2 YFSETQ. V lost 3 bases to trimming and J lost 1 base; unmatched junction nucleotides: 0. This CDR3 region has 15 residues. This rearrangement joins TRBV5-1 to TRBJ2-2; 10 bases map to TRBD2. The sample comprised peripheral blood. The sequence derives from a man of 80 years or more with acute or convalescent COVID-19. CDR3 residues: CASSWTSGNTGELFF. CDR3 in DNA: TGCGCCAGCAGCTGGACTAGCGGGAACACCGGGGAGCTGTTTTTT.